This T cell receptor beta chain was obtained from a study of T cell repertoires in cytomegalovirus infection. Study summary: Indications of both CMV infection and matching HLA type were provided by public TCR beta signatures.

General study results and limits: Dominating the ex vivo response were TCR beta clonotypes that were CMV-specific and HLA-C-restricted.

This clonotype occurred once. The antigen is unknown. Each CDR3 protein gets one entry after TCRdb re-called the reads with MiXCR. This table holds 300,000 to 400,000 distinct CDR3 sequences, over 15% found once. Germline lookup yields CDR1 SGHDT and CDR2 YYEEEE. This CDR3 has 14 residues. V shed 1 base and J shed 3 bases, with 10 bases lying between them. The rearrangement uses TRBV5-6 and TRBJ1-1; D is ambiguous. Input material: PBMCs. The TCR sequence derives from a human donor in good health (CMV status not recorded). Some clones in this sample may be carry-over from other donors' samples. CDR3 in amino acids: CASSLFYLHTEAFF. The CDR3 DNA sequence: TGTGCCAGCAGCTTGTTCTACCTGCACACTGAAGCTTTCTTT.